The 5 T cell receptor beta chains in this list originate from one sample, sequenced in a study of T cells in Graves' hyperthyroidism and ophthalmopathy. The TCR beta CDR3 regions underwent amplification using RNA transcripts as the source. HTBI primers drove first-round RT-PCR of the TCR CDR3. TCRdb reprocessed the multiplex PCR reads with MiXCR, giving one entry per CDR3 protein. This table holds roughly 500,000 distinct CDR3 sequences, about 45% found once. The sample taken for sequencing was peripheral blood or thyroid tissue (not recorded which). These receptors all stem from an adult woman with Graves' disease, either hyperthyroidism or ophthalmopathy (not recorded which).

Turning to this clonotype: The conserved closing phenylalanine or tryptophan is absent in this CDR3, likely reflecting a read error. It is unclear where the CDR3 begins or ends on the DNA, so no DNA is shown, and the CDR3 is as TCRdb lists it. The V gene is TRBV5-4, the J gene TRBJ2-6. Germline lookup yields CDR1 SGHNT and CDR2 YYREEE (reference sequence). The CDR3 length is 9 residues, termini included. The CDR3 reads CASSLPGTS.

This clonotype is a singleton in its sample. J is TRBJ1-2 and V is TRBV7-9, with D possibly matching TRBD1 (5 bases). This CDR3 has 16 amino acids. V gave up 6 bases and J gave up 6 bases, with 23 bases separating them. Germline V CDR1 and CDR2: SEHNR, FQNEAQ (reference sequence). The CDR3 sequence is CASSPDSRSYEDGYTF. The CDR3 DNA reads TGTGCCAGCAGTCCTGACAGTCGATCCTACGAGGATGGCTACACCTTC.

A few counts support this clonotype. The chain recombines TRBV29-1 with TRBJ1-2; D perhaps matches TRBD1 (5 bases). Trimming pared 5 bases from V and 2 bases from J, leaving 9 bases between. CDR3 length: 12 amino acids. CDR1 and CDR2 from the germline V gene are SQVTM and ANQGSEA. CDR3 sequence (DNA): TGCAGCGTTTTTGACAGAAACTATGGCTACACCTTC. Its translation is CSVFDRNYGYTF.

The rearrangement joins TRBV7-2 to TRBJ2-5; D is perhaps TRBD2 (6 bases). Germline assignment: CDR1 SGHTA and CDR2 FQGNSA. The CDR3 extends over 13 amino acids. The CDR3 protein is CAGGGTSQETQYF. CDR3 sequence (DNA): TGTGCGGGAGGAGGGACTTCACAAGAGACCCAGTACTTC.

In its sample, this clonotype was seen many times. The rearrangement joins TRBV10-3 to TRBJ2-7; D is possibly TRBD2 (5 bases). This CDR3 comprises 15 residues. CDR1 and CDR2 (germline): ENHRY, SYGVKD. V shed 0 bases and J shed 4 bases, with 13 bases lying between them. The CDR3 DNA reads TGTGCCATCAGTGAGTCGATGGGAGTGTCTTACGAGCAGTACTTC. Translating gives CAISESMGVSYEQYF.